This T cell receptor (beta chain) is from a study of cytomegalovirus exposure and HLA in healthy donors. Study at large: The same platform used for the 600 to 750 first-cohort repertoires was also used for the 95 to 150 validation repertoires, as a later analysis reported.

Measured with immunoSEQ multiplex PCR; TCRdb has only the in-frame clones, and not every one. This sample has 30,000 to 40,000 clones, with 85% to 95% found just once. In germline, CDR1 is SGDLS, CDR2 YYNGEE. This CDR3 comprises 13 residues. V lost 3 bases and J 0 bases, leaving 7 bases between the germline ends. Findings and limits, study-wide: According to a subsequent analysis, TCR clusters from the first cohort were inclined to appear together in the 110 or so validation repertoires. Investigators reported 150 to 200 TCR beta chains as tied to cytomegalovirus. Under in vitro conditions, a few CMV-associated chains were confirmed as specific for CMV antigens.

As for this clone: What it binds is unknown.

This rearrangement joins TRBV9 to TRBJ2-7, with D uncertain. Sequenced: PBMCs. The sequence was collected from a man between 18 and 29 years old in good health and CMV-seronegative. The CDR3 region is CASSDKNSYEQYF. CDR3 DNA: TGTGCCAGCAGCGACAAAAACTCCTACGAGCAGTACTTC.